The source of this T cell receptor (beta chain) is a study of blood T cell repertoires in COVID-19. Study overall: Samples of COVID-19 (acute and convalescent) were obtained from the United States, Italy and Spain. In each case, the material was cDNA or gDNA derived from T cells, B-cell-depleted T cells, or PBMCs.

This clone was seen a handful of times. Trimming removed 6 bases from V and 6 bases from J, with 18 bases in between. Germline loops: CDR1 MNHEY, CDR2 SVGEGT. The CDR3 spans 14 residues. Individuals drawn from some 25 US areas were about 18 to 95 years old. Either two negative PCRs, clearance, or symptom resolution qualified Cohort 3 donors as recovered. Profiled with immunoSEQ multiplex PCR; TCRdb holds only in-frame clones, not every one. The sample records 150,000 to 200,000 clones, 80% to 90% being singletons. The chain has TRBV6-2 or TRBV6-3 and TRBJ2-7, with D perhaps matching TRBD2 (5 bases). This receptor was obtained from a man over 45 who had recovered from COVID-19. The specimen sequenced was PBMCs or T cells enriched from blood (not recorded which). Here the CDR3 reads CASSPQAAGGEQYF. The CDR3 bases are TGTGCCAGCAGCCCCCAAGCGGCCGGAGGCGAGCAGTACTTC.